The 27 T cell receptor beta chains listed next were all sequenced from one sample in a study of CDR3 diversity in severe acne (dated by TCRdb to between 2018 and 2021). Library creation used PCR. TCRdb records Illumina HiSeq 2000 as the sequencer. TCRdb took the public reads, trimmed them with fastp at Q25, ran MiXCR for clone calling and kept in-frame beta chains. Each CDR3 protein gets just one entry, which takes the most common genes and DNA from the rows behind it. This sample has 97,000 or so distinct CDR3 sequences in its table, and 51% of those were observed once. The ten most abundant clones make up around an eighth of the sample. Sequencing was done on a sample of blood. These receptors were collected from a male donor with acne.

V and J are TRBV4-3 and TRBJ2-2, with 10 bases that match TRBD2. Germline trimming cut 0 bases from V and 0 bases from J; bases unmatched to any gene: 4. Per germline, CDR1 LGHNA and CDR2 YSLEER. The CDR3 consists of 18 residues. CDR3 nucleotide sequence: TGCGCCAGCAGCCAAGATCCGGGACTAGCGCCGAACACCGGGGAGCTGTTTTTT. It yields the protein CASSQDPGLAPNTGELFF.

The table lists this clonotype with a few counts. The chain combines TRBV20-1 with TRBJ2-1; 9 bases are shared with TRBD2. CDR1 and CDR2 from the germline V gene are DFQATT and SNEGSKA (reference sequence). J was trimmed by 4 bases and V by 6 bases; bases with no gene match: 10. This CDR3 region has 15 residues. Here the CDR3 reads CSASGSGSGYNEQFF. As DNA, the CDR3 is TGCAGTGCCTCTGGTAGCGGGAGCGGGTACAATGAGCAGTTCTTC.

The V gene is TRBV14, the J gene TRBJ1-1; D gene unclear. Germline V CDR1 and CDR2: SGHDN, FVKESK. The CDR3 covers 13 residues. V dropped 1 base and J dropped 4 bases, with 7 bases sitting between them. Written as DNA, the CDR3 is TGTGCCAGCAGCCAAGCGCACCTCACTGAAGCTTTCTTT. This sequence encodes CASSQAHLTEAFF.

This clonotype was counted only a few times. V gene TRBV29-1 combines with J gene TRBJ2-2; the D gene is possibly TRBD2 (6 bases). V dropped 2 bases and J dropped 1 base, with 11 bases sitting between them. Germline V CDR1 and CDR2: SQVTM, ANQGSEA. The CDR3 extends over 15 amino acids. CDR3 protein: CSVEPGDRNTGELFF. In DNA form, the CDR3 reads TGCAGCGTTGAACCGGGAGACAGGAACACCGGGGAGCTGTTTTTT.

To note about this clonotype: A much larger clone differs by one base, so this may be a read error. V is TRBV11-2 and J is TRBJ2-7, with D perhaps being TRBD1 or TRBD2 (5 bases each). Trimming stripped 1 base from V and 5 bases from J, with 12 bases between. The CDR3 runs 14 residues. The germline gives CDR1 SGHAT, CDR2 FQNNGV. The CDR3 loop is CASSLGGGSHEQYF. As DNA, the CDR3 is TGTGCCAGCAGCTTAGGGGGCGGGTCACACGAGCAGTACTTC.

The rearrangement uses TRBV18 and TRBJ2-1, with a weak D call TRBD1 (6 bases). V gave up 4 bases and J gave up 0 bases, with 16 bases separating them. The germline V gene has CDR1 KGHSH and CDR2 LQKENI. This CDR3 spans 17 amino acids. DNA of the CDR3: TGTGCCAGCTCACGAGGGACACCCATTAGCTCCTACAATGAGCAGTTCTTC. This translates into CASSRGTPISSYNEQFF.

This clonotype was observed a handful of times. V usage is TRBV4-3 and J usage is TRBJ2-1, with 10 bases matching TRBD2. The ends lost 0 bases at V and 8 bases at J; junction bases unmatched: 7. The CDR3 is 16 amino acids. Germline assignment: CDR1 LGHNA and CDR2 YSLEER. CDR3 nucleotides: TGCGCCAGCAGCCAAGAGCCTAGCGGGAGTGGGGATGAGCAGTTCTTC. Its translation is CASSQEPSGSGDEQFF.

Only a few counts were recorded for this clonotype. The rearrangement uses TRBV5-5 and TRBJ2-3; no firm D call. The length of the CDR3 is 15 residues. The V gene lost 0 bases and the J gene lost 6 bases, with 14 bases spanning the gap. Germline V gene sequence: CDR1 SGHKS, CDR2 YYEKEE (reference sequence). CDR3 loop: CASSLVRPITDTQYF. The CDR3 region has the DNA TGTGCCAGCAGCTTGGTTCGGCCTATTACTGATACGCAGTATTTT.

This clonotype appeared a few times. J is TRBJ1-3 and V is TRBV28; TRBD1 is a possible D gene (5 bases). Trimming took off 7 bases at V and 1 base at J, with 14 bases between the two ends. Germline assignment: CDR1 MDHEN and CDR2 SYDVKM. CDR3 length: 15 amino acids. CDR3 residues: CASKPLGPSGNTIYF. CDR3 DNA sequence: TGTGCCAGCAAGCCCCTGGGACCGTCTGGAAACACCATATATTTT.

The J gene is TRBJ2-7, the V gene TRBV7-9, with 8 bases lining up with TRBD1. CDR1 is SEHNR and CDR2 is FQNEAQ in the germline V gene (reference sequence). Trimming took 7 bases from V and 3 from J; bases not matched to a gene: 11. The CDR3 spans 15 residues. CDR3 sequence reads: CASISGTGNFYEQYF. The DNA for the CDR3 is TGTGCCAGCATCTCCGGGACAGGAAACTTCTACGAGCAGTACTTC.

This clonotype was detected many times. This rearrangement joins TRBV10-3 to TRBJ2-7; D perhaps matches TRBD1 (6 bases). Looked up from germline, CDR1 is ENHRY and CDR2 is SYGVKD. The ends were cut back, 0 bases at V and 6 bases at J, with 21 bases in the middle. The CDR3 covers 17 residues. CDR3 loop: CAISESRDRFFVAEQYF. In DNA, the CDR3 is TGTGCCATCAGTGAGTCGCGTGACAGGTTTTTCGTGGCCGAGCAGTACTTC.

This clonotype has ten or more counts. The chain carries TRBV5-1 and TRBJ2-1; the D gene is possibly TRBD2 (6 bases). Germline assignment: CDR1 SGHRS and CDR2 YFSETQ. V gave up 0 bases and J gave up 7 bases, with 11 bases separating them. This CDR3 comprises 14 residues. As DNA, the CDR3 is TGCGCCAGCAGCTTGGCGGCTGGGGGGAATGAGCAGTTCTTC. Translating it yields CASSLAAGGNEQFF.

The J gene is TRBJ2-7, the V gene TRBV29-1; maybe TRBD1 (6 bases). The CDR3 is 13 residues long. Per germline, CDR1 SQVTM and CDR2 ANQGSEA. The V end was cut by 4 bases, the J end by 0 bases, with 10 bases between. The CDR3 spells CSVAPQGSYEQYF. CDR3 coding DNA: TGCAGCGTTGCCCCACAGGGCTCCTACGAGCAGTACTTC.

Notes on this clonotype: A single base separates this from a much larger clone, so it may be a read error. The genes are TRBV5-1 and TRBJ2-2; D gene ambiguous. Germline loops: CDR1 SGHRS, CDR2 YFSETQ. This CDR3 region has 13 residues. In nucleotides, the CDR3 is TGCACCAGCAGCCCTCAGTGGACCGGGGAGCTGTTTTTT. As protein: CTSSPQWTGELFF.

V and J are TRBV12-3 or TRBV12-4 and TRBJ2-7; D not resolved. The CDR3 totals 12 residues. Trimming left V 4 bases short and J 2 bases short, with 6 bases between. The CDR3, as DNA: TGTGCCAGCAGTTACACCACCTACGAGCAGTACTTC. It specifies CASSYTTYEQYF.

This clonotype was seen only a few times. CDR3 in DNA: TGTGCCAGCAGTGTAAGGACAACGAACACTGAAGCTTTCTTT. The encoded protein is CASSVRTTNTEAFF. The gene calls are TRBV6-1 and TRBJ1-1; a possible D gene is TRBD1 (5 bases). The CDR3 sequence is 14 residues long. Germline CDR1 and CDR2: MNHNS and SASEGT. V was shortened by 4 bases and J by 1 base, with 10 bases between the two germline ends.

The CDR3 here is CASSSRNAKSYEQYF. DNA of the CDR3: TGCGCCAGCAGCTCCAGGAATGCGAAATCCTACGAGCAGTACTTC. This chain connects TRBV5-1 to TRBJ2-7; D not resolved. CDR3 length equals 15 residues. The V and J ends lost 3 bases and 1 base respectively, with 14 bases between them. Germline-derived CDR1 and CDR2 are SGHRS and YFSETQ. The whole variable domain, remainder taken from reference TRBV5-1 and TRBJ2-7, is KAGVTQTPRYLIKTRGQQVTLSCSPISGHRSVSWYQQTPGQGLQFLFEYFSETQRNKGNFPGRFSGRQFSNSRSEMNVSTLELGDSALYLCASSSRNAKSYEQYFGPGTRLTVT.

By share, this clonotype counts as medium-sized. CDR3 nucleotide sequence: TGTGCCAGCAGTGAACTAAGTGGGTACGAGCAGTACTTC. This codes for CASSELSGYEQYF. V usage is TRBV2 and J usage is TRBJ2-7; D gene ambiguous. Trimming took off 2 bases at V and 4 bases at J, with 9 bases between the two ends. CDR3 length: 13 amino acids. Germline V gene data show CDR1 as SNHLY and CDR2 as FYNNEI.

Points on this clonotype: A much larger clone lies a single base off, so this may be a read error. The chain combines TRBV7-8 with TRBJ2-5, with 15 nucleotides matching TRBD2. Trimming took 7 bases from V and 4 from J; bases not matched to a gene: 16. The CDR3 is 19 amino acids. Looked up from germline, CDR1 is SGHVS and CDR2 is FQNEAQ. The CDR3 nucleotides read TGTGCCAGCACCTTCGTTGGACTAGCGGGAGGGCCCTCGAGAGAGACCCAGTACTTC. Protein: CASTFVGLAGGPSRETQYF.

This chain's CDR3 is CASSSQGQGQPQHF. As DNA, the CDR3 is TGTGCCAGCAGCTCACAGGGACAAGGTCAGCCCCAGCATTTT. The J gene is TRBJ1-5, the V gene TRBV7-6, with TRBD1 as a possible D gene (6 bases). This CDR3 region has 14 residues. The V end was cut by 4 bases, the J end by 6 bases, with 13 bases between. The V gene's germline CDR1 is SGHVS and CDR2 FNYEAQ.

The DNA of the CDR3 is TGTGCCAGCAGTCGGACCGAGTATGGCTACACCTTC. Translation gives CASSRTEYGYTF. This chain joins TRBV25-1 and TRBJ1-2, with no clear D. The germline CDR1 and CDR2 sequences are MGHDK and SYGVNS. Between the trimmed V and J ends, which lost 5 bases and 5 bases, there was a span of 9 bases. CDR3 length: 12 residues.

This chain uses TRBV25-1 with TRBJ1-4; D not resolved. V lost 6 bases to trimming and J lost 4 bases, with 27 bases between them. CDR1 and CDR2 (germline): MGHDK, SYGVNS. The CDR3 sequence is 19 residues long. CDR3 sequence: CASSYGGRRQRPVNEKLFF. The CDR3 DNA sequence: TGTGCCAGCAGCTATGGTGGACGGCGGCAGCGCCCCGTTAATGAAAAACTGTTTTTT.

With respect to this clonotype: This may be a read error, as it is one base from a much larger clone. The rearrangement links TRBV4-1 to TRBJ2-7; 9 bases are a match to TRBD2. CDR3 length: 16 amino acids. Germline V lookup: CDR1 MGHRA, CDR2 YSYEKL. The trim removed 8 bases at V and 3 bases at J, leaving 14 bases unmatched. CDR3 residues: CASGLRQTSGYYEQYF. The DNA of the CDR3 is TGCGCCAGCGGCCTCCGACAGACTAGCGGATACTACGAGCAGTACTTC.

The chain carries TRBV7-2 and TRBJ2-7; TRBD1 might be the D (7 bases). The ends were cut back, 1 base at V and 1 base at J, with 11 bases in the middle. Germline V lookup: CDR1 SGHTA, CDR2 FQGNSA. This CDR3 spans 15 amino acids. Here the CDR3 reads CASSLGRGTSYEQYF. CDR3 DNA sequence: TGTGCCAGCAGCTTAGGCAGGGGGACTTCCTACGAGCAGTACTTC. The full variable domain, in which reference TRBV7-2 and TRBJ2-7 provide the parts outside the CDR3, is GAGVSQSPSNKVTEKGKDVELRCDPISGHTALYWYRQSLGQGLEFLIYFQGNSAPDKSGLPSDRFSAERTGGSVSTLTIQRTQQEDSAVYLCASSLGRGTSYEQYFGPGTRLTVT.

This clonotype is a singleton in its sample. The chain is built from TRBV7-2 and TRBJ2-2; the match to TRBD2 covers 16 bases. Germline assignment: CDR1 SGHTA and CDR2 FQGNSA. J lost 8 bases, V lost 5 bases, and 11 bases had no gene match. The CDR3 sequence is 18 residues long. The CDR3 is CASSEGLAGGPSWGELFF. CDR3 DNA: TGTGCCAGCAGCGAGGGACTAGCGGGAGGGCCTTCGTGGGGGGAGCTGTTTTTT.

This clonotype showed up just a few times. The chain links TRBV20-1 to TRBJ2-5; possibly TRBD2 for D (5 bases). Trimming removed 5 bases at V and 5 bases at J, with 15 bases between. There are 13 residues in the CDR3. Germline assignment: CDR1 DFQATT and CDR2 SNEGSKA (reference sequence). CDR3 sequence reads: CSARITRFETQYF. DNA of the CDR3: TGCAGTGCTCGCATAACTAGATTCGAGACCCAGTACTTC.

The chain uses TRBV7-2 and TRBJ1-2; 7 nucleotides line up with TRBD1. The CDR3 runs 15 residues. V lost 2 bases to trimming and J lost 0 bases; unmatched junction nucleotides: 3. Germline values: CDR1 SGHTA, CDR2 FQGNSA. CDR3 in DNA: TGTGCCAGCAGCTTAACAGGGGCAGCTAACTATGGCTACACCTTC. This codes for CASSLTGAANYGYTF.